One and the same sample provided the 24 T cell receptor beta chains below, sequenced in a study of shared clonotypes between healthy human individuals. This table comes from immunoSEQ multiplex PCR, and its TCRdb copy is limited to in-frame clones, with some not included. The data show about 92,000 clones, roughly half seen once. Material: PBMCs. These receptors all stem from a woman in her thirties or forties in good health. Some clones in this sample may be carry-over from other donors' samples.

There are many counts of this clone. The CDR3 loop reads CASSVGTRLAEQYF. The DNA for the CDR3 is TGTGCCAGCAGCGTAGGGACACGGCTCGCCGAGCAGTACTTC. The chain couples TRBV9 to TRBJ2-7, with a weak D call TRBD1 (5 bases). This CDR3 comprises 14 residues. Germline CDR1 and CDR2: SGDLS and YYNGEE. V dropped 0 bases and J dropped 6 bases, with 13 bases sitting between them. Variable domain in full (rest from reference TRBV9 and TRBJ2-7): DSGVTQTPKHLITATGQRVTLRCSPRSGDLSVYWYQQSLDQGLQFLIQYYNGEERAKGNILERFSAQQFPDLHSELNLSSLELGDSALYFCASSVGTRLAEQYFGPGTRLTVT.

The chain couples TRBV29-1 to TRBJ2-2; 9 positions match TRBD1. After removal of 3 bases from V and 6 bases from J, the junction contained 8 bases not matched to a gene. Germline V gene sequence: CDR1 SQVTM, CDR2 ANQGSEA. This CDR3 contains 15 residues. The CDR3 DNA sequence: TGCAGCGTTGAGGGACGGGGACAGGGTCCCGGGGAGCTGTTTTTT. This codes for CSVEGRGQGPGELFF.

The V call is TRBV29-1, the J call TRBJ2-7; 9 bases are a match to TRBD1. This CDR3 contains 15 residues. With V trimmed by 2 bases and J by 5 bases, 10 bases remained unmatched. Germline V gene sequence: CDR1 SQVTM, CDR2 ANQGSEA. CDR3 residues: CSVESGTGTYHEQYF. For the CDR3, the DNA is TGCAGCGTTGAATCCGGGACAGGGACCTACCACGAGCAGTACTTC.

This clone was seen only a few times. The gene calls are TRBV5-1 and TRBJ1-1; D not resolved. V lost 6 bases and J lost 1, with 13 bases in between. Per the germline V gene, CDR1 is SGHRS and CDR2 is YFSETQ. The CDR3 covers 14 residues. The CDR3: CASTPGYSNTEAFF. CDR3 coding DNA: TGCGCCAGCACGCCGGGGTACTCGAACACTGAAGCTTTCTTT.

This clone was counted between two and nine times. This chain joins TRBV18 and TRBJ2-5, with TRBD2 as a possible D gene (6 bases). Trimming shortened V by 3 bases and J by 11 bases, and 19 bases separated the two germline ends. The germline CDR1 and CDR2 sequences are KGHSH and LQKENI. The CDR3 covers 14 residues. The CDR3: CASSPPRDDREQYF. The CDR3 bases are TGTGCCAGCTCACCTCCTCGGGACGATCGGGAGCAGTACTTC.

This clone came up many times. The chain carries TRBV29-1 and TRBJ2-5, with D uncertain. CDR1 and CDR2 from the germline V gene are SQVTM and ANQGSEA. Trimming stripped 1 base from V and 2 bases from J, with 11 bases between. The CDR3 loop spans 14 amino acids. The CDR3 DNA reads as TGCAGCGTTGAAGTAAGGTCGCGGCAAGAGACCCAGTACTTC. It specifies CSVEVRSRQETQYF. The whole variable domain, filled in from reference TRBV29-1 and TRBJ2-5, reads SAVISQKPSRDICQRGTSLTIQCQVDSQVTMMFWYRQQPGQSLTLIATANQGSEATYESGFVIDKFPISRPNLTFSTLTVSNMSPEDSSIYLCSVEVRSRQETQYFGPGTRLLVL.

This rearrangement joins TRBV5-4 to TRBJ1-2; D unresolved. In germline, CDR1 is SGHNT, CDR2 YYREEE (reference sequence). The CDR3 is 15 residues long. The germline V and J ends were trimmed by 0 bases and 5 bases, with 14 bases remaining between them. The CDR3 nucleotides read TGTGCCAGCAGCTTGGAACGAGGCAGAGTGTATGGCTACACCTTC. It yields the protein CASSLERGRVYGYTF.

The chain carries TRBV20-1 and TRBJ2-1; no definite D call. The germline V gene encodes CDR1 DFQATT and CDR2 SNEGSKA (reference sequence). The CDR3 spans 10 residues. V shed 3 bases and J shed 9 bases, with 6 bases lying between them. CDR3 DNA sequence: TGCAGTGCTAGTATCCGTGAGCAGTTCTTC. It codes for CSASIREQFF.

This clone is a singleton in its sample. A read error is possible here, since a much larger clone lies one base away. The V and J genes are TRBV9 and TRBJ2-1; 8 nucleotides line up with TRBD2. The length of the CDR3 is 15 residues. Germline lookup yields CDR1 SGDLS and CDR2 YYNGEE. In DNA, the CDR3 is TGTGCCAGCAGCGTAAGCGGGAGCTATTACAATGGGCAGTTCTTC. Amino acids: CASSVSGSYYNGQFF.

This clone was seen repeatedly, ten times or more. The chain carries TRBV27 and TRBJ1-2, with 9 bases identical to TRBD1. Germline CDR1 reads MNHEY; CDR2 reads SMNVEV (reference sequence). Trimming at V came to 3 bases and at J to 8 bases, leaving 4 bases not matched to a gene. This CDR3 contains 13 residues. This chain's CDR3 is CASSLTGGRGYTF. Here the CDR3 DNA reads TGTGCCAGCAGTTTGACAGGGGGACGGGGCTACACCTTC.

This chain links TRBV18 with TRBJ1-4; no reliable D call. The germline V gene encodes CDR1 KGHSH and CDR2 LQKENI. Deletions cut 4 bases from V and 0 bases from J, with 12 bases between. This CDR3 spans 16 amino acids. The CDR3 sequence is CASSLQTYATNEKLFF. The CDR3 bases are TGTGCCAGCTCACTTCAGACGTACGCAACTAATGAAAAACTGTTTTTT. The full variable domain, completed using reference TRBV18 and TRBJ1-4, is NAGVMQNPRHLVRRRGQEARLRCSPMKGHSHVYWYRQLPEEGLKFMVYLQKENIIDESGMPKERFSAEFPKEGPSILRIQQVVRGDSAAYFCASSLQTYATNEKLFFGSGTQLSVL.

The chain joins TRBV25-1 to TRBJ2-3, with 7 bases that match TRBD1. This CDR3 spans 13 amino acids. V shed 6 bases, J shed 0 bases, and the junction held 0 bases outside the gene matches. Germline loops: CDR1 MGHDK, CDR2 SYGVNS. The CDR3 loop is CASRGQSTDTQYF. The CDR3 coding sequence is TGTGCCAGCAGGGGACAGAGCACAGATACGCAGTATTTT.

This clone came up many times. Other nucleotide sequences from this sample produce the same CDR3. The chain employs TRBV30 and TRBJ1-2, with D possibly matching TRBD1 (5 bases). This CDR3 region has 13 residues. The germline V and J ends were trimmed by 2 bases and 2 bases, with 9 bases remaining between them. In germline, CDR1 is GTSNPN, CDR2 SVGIG (reference sequence). The CDR3 nucleotides are TGTGCCTGGAGTAGGGGCGCCAACTATGGCTACACCTTC. Its protein product is CAWSRGANYGYTF.

Only a few counts were recorded for this clone. The rearrangement joins TRBV14 to TRBJ1-4; 7 positions agree with TRBD1. The CDR3 is made up of 13 amino acids. Germline CDR1 SGHDN, CDR2 FVKESK. Trimming took 6 bases from V and 6 from J; bases not matched to a gene: 4. CDR3 loop: CASRNRGHEKLFF. In nucleotides, the CDR3 is TGTGCCAGCAGGAACAGGGGTCATGAAAAACTGTTTTTT.

This clone appeared a few times. The V call is TRBV7-9, the J call TRBJ1-4; tentative D call: TRBD1 (6 bases). CDR3 size: 15 residues. Trimming removed 6 bases from V and 5 bases from J, with 16 bases in between. The germline V gene encodes CDR1 SEHNR and CDR2 FQNEAQ (reference sequence). The CDR3 sequence: CASRARQEANEKLFF. Written as DNA, the CDR3 is TGTGCCAGCAGGGCCCGACAGGAGGCAAATGAAAAACTGTTTTTT. The whole variable domain, filled in from reference TRBV7-9 and TRBJ1-4, reads DTGVSQNPRHKITKRGQNVTFRCDPISEHNRLYWYRQTLGQGPEFLTYFQNEAQLEKSRLLSDRFSAERPKGSFSTLEIQRTEQGDSAMYLCASRARQEANEKLFFGSGTQLSVL.

This clone came up many times. This chain connects TRBV5-1 to TRBJ2-7, with D perhaps TRBD1 or TRBD2 (5 bases each). The germline gives CDR1 SGHRS, CDR2 YFSETQ. The ends were cut back, 5 bases at V and 7 bases at J, with 16 bases in the middle. The CDR3 runs 13 residues. The DNA of the CDR3 is TGCGCCAGCAGTTACTGGGACGGGGAAGAGCAGTACTTC. It encodes CASSYWDGEEQYF. The full variable domain, rest sourced from reference TRBV5-1 and TRBJ2-7, is KAGVTQTPRYLIKTRGQQVTLSCSPISGHRSVSWYQQTPGQGLQFLFEYFSETQRNKGNFPGRFSGRQFSNSRSEMNVSTLELGDSALYLCASSYWDGEEQYFGPGTRLTVT.

The gene calls are TRBV7-2 and TRBJ2-7; TRBD1 agrees at 9 bases. Germline CDR1 and CDR2: SGHTA and FQGNSA. The junction had 10 bases not matched to a gene; V was cut back by 6 bases and J by 4 bases. The CDR3 is made up of 15 amino acids. The CDR3 reads CASRQRIGTGYEQYF. The CDR3 nucleotides are TGTGCCAGCAGACAGAGAATTGGGACAGGGTACGAGCAGTACTTC.

A note on this clone: In the same sample, other DNA sequences code for this CDR3. The V and J genes are TRBV29-1 and TRBJ2-1; D is unclear. The CDR3 is made up of 14 amino acids. The germline V gene has CDR1 SQVTM and CDR2 ANQGSEA. CDR3 protein: CSVPTLSSYNEQFF. DNA for the CDR3: TGCAGTGTCCCGACACTTTCCTCCTACAATGAGCAGTTCTTC.

This clone was seen many times. The chain couples TRBV28 to TRBJ1-2, with a tentative D call TRBD1 (5 bases). Germline CDR1 reads MDHEN; CDR2 reads SYDVKM. The germline V and J ends were trimmed by 5 bases and 8 bases, with 18 bases remaining between them. This CDR3 spans 14 amino acids. CDR3 nucleotide sequence: TGTGCCAGCAGTCAGGCCGGGACCGCTAAAGGCTACACCTTC. It encodes CASSQAGTAKGYTF.

This clone was recorded a few times. This chain uses TRBV7-2 with TRBJ1-1, with TRBD1 as a possible D gene (5 bases). The CDR3 spans 15 residues. Per the germline V gene, CDR1 is SGHTA and CDR2 is FQGNSA. The V end lost 5 bases, the J end lost 3 bases, and 16 bases lay between the germline ends. CDR3 amino acids: CASSLGGEFDTEAFF. CDR3 nucleotides: TGTGCCAGCAGCCTCGGGGGGGAGTTCGACACTGAAGCTTTCTTT.

The sample holds many counts of this clone. The V gene is TRBV10-2, the J gene TRBJ1-5, with a possible D match to TRBD1 (5 bases). This CDR3 is built from 13 residues. The V gene lost 5 bases and the J gene lost 6 bases, with 11 bases spanning the gap. Germline CDR1 reads WSHSY; CDR2 reads SAAADI. This CDR3 reads CASSRQGGQPQHF. As DNA, the CDR3 is TGCGCCAGCAGTCGCCAGGGCGGTCAGCCCCAGCATTTT.

This clone was counted between two and nine times. The chain has TRBV2 and TRBJ2-7; the match to TRBD1 covers 9 bases. TRBJ2-5 matches the DNA end more closely, so the J call is doubtful. The CDR3 is 14 amino acids. Germline loops: CDR1 SNHLY, CDR2 FYNNEI. CDR3 DNA: TGTGCCAGCAGTGTAGAACAGGGGGCTGGGACCCAGTACTTC. It encodes CASSVEQGAGTQYF.

This clone appeared a few times. The V call is TRBV5-4, the J call TRBJ1-4; D call uncertain. The CDR3 is made up of 13 amino acids. Germline CDR1 and CDR2: SGHNT and YYREEE (reference sequence). Trimming took 0 bases from V and 3 from J, leaving 3 bases between them. CDR3 coding DNA: TGTGCCAGCAGCTTGGTTTCTAATGAAAAACTGTTTTTT. Protein sequence: CASSLVSNEKLFF.

This clone was counted many times. This chain uses TRBV29-1 with TRBJ2-5, with 7 bases matching TRBD1. After removal of 3 bases from V and 4 bases from J, the junction contained 5 bases not matched to a gene. The CDR3 runs to 13 residues. From germline, CDR1 is SQVTM and CDR2 ANQGSEA. The CDR3 sequence: CSVDRQGRETQYF. The CDR3 nucleotides read TGCAGCGTTGACCGACAGGGCCGAGAGACCCAGTACTTC.